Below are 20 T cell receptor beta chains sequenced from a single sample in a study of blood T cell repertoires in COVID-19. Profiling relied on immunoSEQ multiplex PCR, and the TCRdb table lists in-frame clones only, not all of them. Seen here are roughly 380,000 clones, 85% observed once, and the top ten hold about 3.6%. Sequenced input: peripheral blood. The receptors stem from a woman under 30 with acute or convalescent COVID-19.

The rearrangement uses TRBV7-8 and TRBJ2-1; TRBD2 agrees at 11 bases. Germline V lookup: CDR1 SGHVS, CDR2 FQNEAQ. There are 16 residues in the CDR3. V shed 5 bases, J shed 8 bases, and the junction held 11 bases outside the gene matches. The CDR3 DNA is TGTGCCAGCAGCCTAGATGGACTAGCGGGCACCGATGAGCAGTTCTTC. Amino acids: CASSLDGLAGTDEQFF.

CDR3 in DNA: TGTGCCAGCAGCGTAGCGGGGGTAGACTACGAGCAGTACTTC. Protein sequence: CASSVAGVDYEQYF. The chain has TRBV9 and TRBJ2-7, with D maybe TRBD2 (6 bases). The CDR3 totals 14 residues. The V end was cut by 0 bases, the J end by 3 bases, with 10 bases between. The germline V gene encodes CDR1 SGDLS and CDR2 YYNGEE.

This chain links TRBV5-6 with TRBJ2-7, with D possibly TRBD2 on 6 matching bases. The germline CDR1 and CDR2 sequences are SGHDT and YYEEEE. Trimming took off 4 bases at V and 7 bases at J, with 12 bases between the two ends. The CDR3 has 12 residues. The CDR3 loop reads CASSPGVGEQYF. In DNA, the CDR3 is TGTGCCAGCAGCCCGGGAGTGGGGGAGCAGTACTTC.

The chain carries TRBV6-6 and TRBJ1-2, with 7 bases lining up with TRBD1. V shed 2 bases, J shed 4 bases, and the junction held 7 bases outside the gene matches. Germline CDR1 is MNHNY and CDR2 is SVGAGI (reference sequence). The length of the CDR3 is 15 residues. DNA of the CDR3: TGTGCCAGCAGTTACCGGGACAGTGATCTCTATGGCTACACCTTC. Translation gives CASSYRDSDLYGYTF.

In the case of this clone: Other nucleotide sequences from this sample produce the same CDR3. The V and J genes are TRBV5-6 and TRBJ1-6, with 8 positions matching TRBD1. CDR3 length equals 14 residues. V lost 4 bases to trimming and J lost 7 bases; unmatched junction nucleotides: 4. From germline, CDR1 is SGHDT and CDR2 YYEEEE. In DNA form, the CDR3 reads TGTGCCAGCAGCAGCGGACAGGGAAATTCACCCCTCCACTTT. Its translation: CASSSGQGNSPLHF.

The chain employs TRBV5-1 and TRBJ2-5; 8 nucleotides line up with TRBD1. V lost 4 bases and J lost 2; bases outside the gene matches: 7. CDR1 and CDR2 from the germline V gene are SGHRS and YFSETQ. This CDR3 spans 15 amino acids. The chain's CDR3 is CASSLGTGGQETQYF. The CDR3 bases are TGCGCCAGCAGCCTAGGGACAGGCGGTCAAGAGACCCAGTACTTC.

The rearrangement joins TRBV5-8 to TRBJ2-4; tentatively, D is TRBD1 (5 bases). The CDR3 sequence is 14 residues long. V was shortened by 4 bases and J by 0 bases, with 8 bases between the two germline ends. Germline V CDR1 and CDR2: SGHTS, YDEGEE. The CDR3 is CASSPQGAKNIQYF. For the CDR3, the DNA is TGTGCCAGCAGCCCTCAGGGAGCCAAAAACATTCAGTACTTC.

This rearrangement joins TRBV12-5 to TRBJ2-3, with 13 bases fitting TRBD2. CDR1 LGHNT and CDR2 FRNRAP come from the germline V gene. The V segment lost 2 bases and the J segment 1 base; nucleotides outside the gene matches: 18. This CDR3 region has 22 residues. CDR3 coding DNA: TGTGCTAGTGGTTTGCCCGCCGGGACTAGCGGGACCCTTAGAGTACGCACAGATACGCAGTATTTT. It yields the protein CASGLPAGTSGTLRVRTDTQYF.

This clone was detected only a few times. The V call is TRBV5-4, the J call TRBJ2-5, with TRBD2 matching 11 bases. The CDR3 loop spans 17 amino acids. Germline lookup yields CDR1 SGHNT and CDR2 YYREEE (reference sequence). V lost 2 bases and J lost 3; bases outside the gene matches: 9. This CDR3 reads CASSFGLAGTGEETQYF. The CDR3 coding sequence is TGTGCCAGCAGCTTCGGACTAGCGGGCACGGGGGAAGAGACCCAGTACTTC.

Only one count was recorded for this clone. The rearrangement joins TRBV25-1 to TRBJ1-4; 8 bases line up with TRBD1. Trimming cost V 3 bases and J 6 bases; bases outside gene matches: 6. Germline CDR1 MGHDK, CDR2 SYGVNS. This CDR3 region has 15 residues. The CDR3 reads CASSDPRQGYEKLFF. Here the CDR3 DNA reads TGTGCCAGCAGTGATCCACGACAGGGGTATGAAAAACTGTTTTTT.

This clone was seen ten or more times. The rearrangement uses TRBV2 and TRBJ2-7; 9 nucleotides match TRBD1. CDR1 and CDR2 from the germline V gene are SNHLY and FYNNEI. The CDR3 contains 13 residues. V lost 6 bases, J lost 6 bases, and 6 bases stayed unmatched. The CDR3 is CASSRDRASEQYF. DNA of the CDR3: TGTGCCAGCAGCCGGGACAGGGCGTCCGAGCAGTACTTC.

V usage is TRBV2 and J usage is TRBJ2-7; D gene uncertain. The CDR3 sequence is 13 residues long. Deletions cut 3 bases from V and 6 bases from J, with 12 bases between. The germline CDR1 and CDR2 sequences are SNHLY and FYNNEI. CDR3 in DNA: TGTGCCAGCAGTGAGAGGCTTGCGTCCGAGCAGTACTTC. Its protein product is CASSERLASEQYF.

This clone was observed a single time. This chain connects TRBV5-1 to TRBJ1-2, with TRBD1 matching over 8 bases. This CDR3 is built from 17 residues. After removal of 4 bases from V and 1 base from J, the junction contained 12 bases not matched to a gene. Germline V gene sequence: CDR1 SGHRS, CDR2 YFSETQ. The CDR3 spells CASSPAAGGEFNYGYTF. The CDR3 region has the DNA TGCGCCAGCAGCCCCGCGGCAGGGGGCGAGTTTAACTATGGCTACACCTTC. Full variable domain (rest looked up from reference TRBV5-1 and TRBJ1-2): KAGVTQTPRYLIKTRGQQVTLSCSPISGHRSVSWYQQTPGQGLQFLFEYFSETQRNKGNFPGRFSGRQFSNSRSEMNVSTLELGDSALYLCASSPAAGGEFNYGYTFGSGTRLTVV.

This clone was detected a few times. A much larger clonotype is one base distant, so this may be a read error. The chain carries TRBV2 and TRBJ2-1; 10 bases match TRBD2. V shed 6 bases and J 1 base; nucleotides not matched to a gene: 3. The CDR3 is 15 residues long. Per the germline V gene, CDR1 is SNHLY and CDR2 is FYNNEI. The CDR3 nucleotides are TGTGCCAGCAGAGAGACTAGCGGGTCCTACAATGAGCAGTTCTTC. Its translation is CASRETSGSYNEQFF.

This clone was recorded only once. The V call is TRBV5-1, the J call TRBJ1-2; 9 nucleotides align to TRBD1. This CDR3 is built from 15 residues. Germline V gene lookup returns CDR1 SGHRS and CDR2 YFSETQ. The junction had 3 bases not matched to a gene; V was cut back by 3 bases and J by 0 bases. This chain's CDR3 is CASSYGQGTNYGYTF. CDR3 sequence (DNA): TGCGCCAGCAGCTACGGACAGGGGACTAACTATGGCTACACCTTC.

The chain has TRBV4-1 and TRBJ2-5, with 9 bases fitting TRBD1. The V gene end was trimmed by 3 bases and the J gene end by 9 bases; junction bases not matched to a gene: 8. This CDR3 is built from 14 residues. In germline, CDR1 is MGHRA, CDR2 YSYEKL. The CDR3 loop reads CASSQGQGGGPQYF. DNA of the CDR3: TGCGCCAGCAGCCAGGGACAGGGTGGGGGGCCCCAGTACTTC.

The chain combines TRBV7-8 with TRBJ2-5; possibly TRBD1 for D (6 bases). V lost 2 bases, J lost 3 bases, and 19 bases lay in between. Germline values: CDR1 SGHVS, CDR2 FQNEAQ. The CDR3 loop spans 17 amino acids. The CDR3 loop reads CASSLPYSDRSKETQYF. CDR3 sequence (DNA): TGTGCCAGCAGCTTACCTTACTCGGACAGATCAAAAGAGACCCAGTACTTC. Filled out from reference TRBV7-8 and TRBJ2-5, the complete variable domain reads GAGVSQSPRYKVAKRGQDVALRCDPISGHVSLFWYQQALGQGPEFLTYFQNEAQLDKSGLPSDRFFAERPEGSVSTLKIQRTQQEDSAVYLCASSLPYSDRSKETQYFGPGTRLLVL.

CDR3 region: CASSPFDNTDTQYF. DNA of the CDR3: TGTGCCAGCTCACCATTTGACAACACAGATACGCAGTATTTT. The chain links TRBV18 to TRBJ2-3; no definite D call. Trimming took off 2 bases at V and 2 bases at J, with 8 bases between the two ends. This CDR3 has 14 residues. Germline values: CDR1 KGHSH, CDR2 LQKENI.

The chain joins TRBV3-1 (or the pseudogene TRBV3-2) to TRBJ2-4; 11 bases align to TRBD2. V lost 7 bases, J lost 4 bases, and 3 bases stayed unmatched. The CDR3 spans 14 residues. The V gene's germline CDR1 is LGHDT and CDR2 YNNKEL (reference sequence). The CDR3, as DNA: TGTGCCAGCATGCCTAGCGGGGGGAAAAACATTCAGTACTTC. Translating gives CASMPSGGKNIQYF.

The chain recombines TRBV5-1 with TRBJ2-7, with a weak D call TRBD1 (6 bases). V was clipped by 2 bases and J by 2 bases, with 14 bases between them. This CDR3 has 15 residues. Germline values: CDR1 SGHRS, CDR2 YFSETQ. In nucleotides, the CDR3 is TGCGCCAGCAGCTTACAGGGAGTCCCCACCTACGAGCAGTACTTC. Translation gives CASSLQGVPTYEQYF.